The 17 T cell receptor beta chains below were found in one sample sequenced in a study of beta chain features in type 1 diabetes. All of the isolated RNA was reverse transcribed, so expressed TCRB transcripts were sequenced. Assay used: immunoSEQ multiplex PCR; TCRdb lists only in-frame clones, some missing. The sample holds approximately 730,000 clones, roughly 12% seen once. The study, taken as a whole, reports: There was a moderate but significant shortening of TCRB CDR3s in all four CD4+ subsets of Type 1 diabetes patients.

These receptors have no identified antigens. The sequenced sample was naive CD4+ T cells from blood. The receptors come from a man aged 18 to 29 with type 1 diabetes.

The J gene is TRBJ2-3, the V gene TRBV2, with D unresolved. The CDR3 has 16 amino acids. Trimming cost V 1 base and J 2 bases, with 13 bases left between them. CDR1 is SNHLY and CDR2 is FYNNEI in the germline V gene. DNA of the CDR3: TGTGCCAGCAGTGAAGACCGGAATACAGCCACAGATACGCAGTATTTT. It is translated as CASSEDRNTATDTQYF.

The table lists this clone with a few counts. The chain joins TRBV2 to TRBJ1-5; D is unresolved. Trimming pared 3 bases from V and 6 bases from J, leaving 6 bases between. CDR1 SNHLY and CDR2 FYNNEI come from the germline V gene. CDR3 size: 12 residues. The CDR3 sequence is CASSEGIQPQHF. The CDR3 nucleotides read TGTGCCAGCAGTGAGGGGATTCAGCCCCAGCATTTT.

Written as DNA, the CDR3 is TGTGCCAGCGGAGTAGGATTAGACTATGGCTACACCTTC. It codes for CASGVGLDYGYTF. The chain has TRBV7-9 and TRBJ1-2; no definite D call. This CDR3 is 13 amino acids long. CDR1 is SEHNR, CDR2 FQNEAQ, per germline (reference sequence). V was shortened by 8 bases and J by 3 bases, with 13 bases between the two germline ends.

J is TRBJ2-1 and V is TRBV7-8; D is perhaps TRBD1 (5 bases). Trimming took off 6 bases at V and 3 bases at J, with 12 bases between the two ends. Germline loops: CDR1 SGHVS, CDR2 FQNEAQ. CDR3 length: 14 residues. CDR3 coding DNA: TGTGCCAGCAGGGTGACAGACAACTACAATGAGCAGTTCTTC. It is translated as CASRVTDNYNEQFF.

This rearrangement joins TRBV7-3 to TRBJ2-7; D is possibly TRBD1 or TRBD2 (5 bases each). The CDR3 runs 13 residues. The germline gives CDR1 SGHTA, CDR2 FQGTGA. V was trimmed by 0 bases and J by 9 bases, leaving 12 bases between them. The CDR3 DNA sequence: TGTGCCAGCAGCTTAACGGGGGACGATCGGCAGTACTTC. It is translated as CASSLTGDDRQYF.

This clone has only a few counts. The rearrangement joins TRBV10-3 to TRBJ1-3; D unclear. V was clipped by 0 bases and J by 2 bases, with 14 bases between them. Germline V gene lookup returns CDR1 ENHRY and CDR2 SYGVKD. This CDR3 is built from 17 residues. The CDR3: CAISESFQQKPGNTIYF. As DNA, the CDR3 is TGTGCCATCAGTGAGTCTTTCCAACAAAAGCCTGGAAACACCATATATTTT.

This chain connects TRBV7-9 to TRBJ1-5; no definite D call. Trimming took 1 base from V and 1 from J, leaving 8 bases between them. This CDR3 has 15 amino acids. Germline CDR1 reads SEHNR; CDR2 reads FQNEAQ (reference sequence). CDR3 DNA: TGTGCCAGCAGCTTAGACCGCGGAAGCAATCAGCCCCAGCATTTT. Amino acid sequence: CASSLDRGSNQPQHF. The full variable domain, in which reference TRBV7-9 and TRBJ1-5 provide the parts outside the CDR3, is DTGVSQNPRHKITKRGQNVTFRCDPISEHNRLYWYRQTLGQGPEFLTYFQNEAQLEKSRLLSDRFSAERPKGSFSTLEIQRTEQGDSAMYLCASSLDRGSNQPQHFGDGTRLSIL.

This sequence joins TRBV30 and TRBJ2-1; D not resolved. Trimming took off 4 bases at V and 0 bases at J, with 1 base between the two ends. CDR1 is GTSNPN, CDR2 SVGIG, per germline (reference sequence). The CDR3 totals 11 residues. The CDR3 nucleotides read TGTGCCTGGACCTCCTACAATGAGCAGTTCTTC. Amino acids: CAWTSYNEQFF.

The chain employs TRBV2 and TRBJ1-5, with a tentative D call TRBD1 (6 bases). With 8 bases removed from V and 10 bases from J, the gap between germline ends came to 15 bases. The CDR3 is 12 residues long. CDR1 and CDR2 (germline): SNHLY, FYNNEI. The CDR3 coding sequence is TGTGCCAGCCGGACAGTGGATCTACCCCAGCATTTT. As protein: CASRTVDLPQHF.

This clone occurred a few times. The V call is TRBV7-9, the J call TRBJ1-1; D remains unclear. The CDR3 runs 13 residues. In germline, CDR1 is SEHNR, CDR2 FQNEAQ (reference sequence). The germline V and J ends were trimmed by 3 bases and 3 bases, with 8 bases remaining between them. The DNA for the CDR3 is TGTGCCAGCAGCTTCGGTGGTGACACTGAAGCTTTCTTT. It translates to CASSFGGDTEAFF. Full variable domain (remainder filled in from reference TRBV7-9 and TRBJ1-1): DTGVSQNPRHKITKRGQNVTFRCDPISEHNRLYWYRQTLGQGPEFLTYFQNEAQLEKSRLLSDRFSAERPKGSFSTLEIQRTEQGDSAMYLCASSFGGDTEAFFGQGTRLTVV.

The chain couples TRBV7-8 to TRBJ2-7, with D tentatively TRBD1 (6 bases). From germline, CDR1 is SGHVS and CDR2 FQNEAQ. The CDR3 is 15 residues long. Trimming took off 1 base at V and 5 bases at J, with 15 bases between the two ends. DNA of the CDR3: TGTGCCAGCAGCTTAGTCGGGACAACGCTGAACGAGCAGTACTTC. It yields the protein CASSLVGTTLNEQYF. Supplemented by reference TRBV7-8 and TRBJ2-7, the full variable domain reads GAGVSQSPRYKVAKRGQDVALRCDPISGHVSLFWYQQALGQGPEFLTYFQNEAQLDKSGLPSDRFFAERPEGSVSTLKIQRTQQEDSAVYLCASSLVGTTLNEQYFGPGTRLTVT.

This clone showed up just a few times. The chain has TRBV7-9 and TRBJ2-1; no firm D call. V was clipped by 5 bases and J by 1 base, with 15 bases between them. In germline, CDR1 is SEHNR, CDR2 FQNEAQ (reference sequence). The CDR3 extends over 16 amino acids. CDR3 sequence: CASSASLYGSYNEQFF. CDR3 nucleotide sequence: TGTGCCAGCAGCGCTTCCCTATACGGGTCCTACAATGAGCAGTTCTTC.

The rearrangement uses TRBV7-3 and TRBJ2-1; D gene ambiguous. CDR1 SGHTA and CDR2 FQGTGA come from the germline V gene. The CDR3 runs 14 residues. Between the trimmed V and J ends, which lost 4 bases and 4 bases, there was a span of 11 bases. CDR3 in amino acids: CASSSTTLYNEQFF. For the CDR3, the DNA is TGTGCCAGCAGCTCAACGACTCTATACAATGAGCAGTTCTTC.

This clone was recorded a few times. The DNA for the CDR3 is TGTGCCAGCAGCTTAAGGAGTGGAGCGGGGGGGAACACCGGGGAGCTGTTTTTT. It specifies CASSLRSGAGGNTGELFF. The chain has TRBV7-2 and TRBJ2-2; 9 nucleotides align to TRBD2. V dropped 2 bases and J dropped 1; count of bases not matched to a gene: 8. CDR1 is SGHTA and CDR2 is FQGNSA in the germline V gene. The CDR3 has 18 amino acids.

V usage is TRBV5-6 and J usage is TRBJ2-7, with no clear D. The germline V and J ends were trimmed by 0 bases and 11 bases, with 15 bases remaining between them. The germline V gene has CDR1 SGHDT and CDR2 YYEEEE. The CDR3 consists of 13 residues. The CDR3: CASSLEEGLGKYF. The CDR3 nucleotides read TGTGCCAGCAGCTTGGAAGAAGGTTTGGGCAAGTACTTC. Combining the CDR3 with reference TRBV5-6 and TRBJ2-7 gives the whole variable domain DAGVTQSPTHLIKTRGQQVTLRCSPKSGHDTVSWYQQALGQGPQFIFQYYEEEERQRGNFPDRFSGHQFPNYSSELNVNALLLGDSALYLCASSLEEGLGKYFGPGTRLTVT.

The genes are TRBV5-4 and TRBJ2-5, with D tentatively TRBD2 (7 bases). V was trimmed by 6 bases and J by 5 bases, leaving 17 bases between them. Germline V CDR1 and CDR2: SGHNT, YYREEE (reference sequence). The length of the CDR3 is 14 residues. Here the CDR3 DNA reads TGTGCCAGCACCCTACAAGGGGGAGGGGAGACCCAGTACTTC. This codes for CASTLQGGGETQYF.

This clone has only a few counts. This rearrangement joins TRBV4-2 to TRBJ2-7; TRBD1 aligns across 7 bases. The germline gives CDR1 LGHNA, CDR2 YNFKEQ. J lost 3 bases, V lost 0 bases, and 5 bases had no gene match. The CDR3 has 15 residues. In nucleotides, the CDR3 is TGTGCCAGCAGCCAAGATGCCGACAGGGTCTACGAGCAGTACTTC. It translates to CASSQDADRVYEQYF.